Following are 2 T cell receptor beta chains from one sample sequenced in a study of OX40 agonist ivuxolimab in advanced cancers. This table comes from immunoSEQ multiplex PCR, and its TCRdb copy is limited to in-frame clones, with some not included. The table lists approximately 79,000 clones, over 70% of them singletons. The specimen comprised CD4+ or CD8+ T cells sorted from blood, sampled in a trial of the OX40 agonist ivuxolimab. The receptors were gathered from an adult with an advanced solid tumor such as melanoma, head and neck, liver or kidney cancer.

This clone was recorded a few times. The chain combines TRBV6-4 with TRBJ1-1; a possible D gene is TRBD1 (5 bases). The CDR3 extends over 13 amino acids. The V and J ends lost 2 bases and 4 bases respectively, with 8 bases between them. Per germline, CDR1 MRHNA and CDR2 SNTAGT. CDR3 nucleotides: TGTGCCAGCAGTGACAAGGGGACCACTGAAGCTTTCTTT. Amino acids: CASSDKGTTEAFF.

This clone has just a few counts. The genes are TRBV29-1 and TRBJ1-2; D unclear. The germline CDR1 and CDR2 sequences are SQVTM and ANQGSEA. V gave up 5 bases and J gave up 8 bases, with 9 bases separating them. The CDR3 is made up of 10 amino acids. CDR3 sequence (DNA): TGCAGCGTTCCTGCCGACGGCTACACCTTC. This codes for CSVPADGYTF.